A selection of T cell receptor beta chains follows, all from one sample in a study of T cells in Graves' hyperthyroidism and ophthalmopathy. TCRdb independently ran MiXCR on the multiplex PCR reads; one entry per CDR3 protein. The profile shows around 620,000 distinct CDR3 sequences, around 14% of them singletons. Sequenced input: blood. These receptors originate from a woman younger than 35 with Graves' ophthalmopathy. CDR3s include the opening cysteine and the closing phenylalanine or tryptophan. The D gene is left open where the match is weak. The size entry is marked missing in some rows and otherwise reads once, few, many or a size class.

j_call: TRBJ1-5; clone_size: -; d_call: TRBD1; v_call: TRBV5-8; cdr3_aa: CASSGRDRGRGNQPQHF; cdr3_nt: TGTGCCAGCAGCGGACGGGACAGGGGGCGAGGGAATCAGCCCCAGCATTTT
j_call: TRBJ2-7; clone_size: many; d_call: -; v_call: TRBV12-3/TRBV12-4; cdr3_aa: CASSNQGAYEQYF; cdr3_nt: TGTGCCAGCAGTAACCAGGGAGCATACGAGCAGTACTTC
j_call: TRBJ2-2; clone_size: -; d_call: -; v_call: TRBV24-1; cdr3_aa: CATSDRKGPYTGELFF; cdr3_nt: TGTGCCACCAGTGATAGGAAGGGGCCGTACACCGGGGAGCTGTTTTTT
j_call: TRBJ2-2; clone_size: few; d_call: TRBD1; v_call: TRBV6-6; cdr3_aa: CASSYTRGRRAGELFF; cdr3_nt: TGTGCCAGCAGTTACACGAGGGGGCGTAGGGCCGGGGAGCTGTTTTTT
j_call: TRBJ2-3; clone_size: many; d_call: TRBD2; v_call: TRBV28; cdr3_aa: CASSRGRRNTDTQYF; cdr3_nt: TGTGCCAGCAGCCGCGGGAGAAGGAACACAGATACGCAGTATTTT
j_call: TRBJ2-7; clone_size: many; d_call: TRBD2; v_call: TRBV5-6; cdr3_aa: CASSLGAGTGYEQYF; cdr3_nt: TGTGCCAGCAGCTTGGGAGCGGGAACGGGCTACGAGCAGTACTTC
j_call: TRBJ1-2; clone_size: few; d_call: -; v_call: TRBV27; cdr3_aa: CASSLFFGQLYGYTF; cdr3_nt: TGTGCCAGCAGTTTATTTTTCGGTCAGTTGTATGGCTACACCTTC
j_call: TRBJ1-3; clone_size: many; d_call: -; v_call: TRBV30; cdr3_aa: CAWTVPSGNTIYF; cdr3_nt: TGTGCCTGGACTGTACCCTCTGGAAACACCATATATTTT
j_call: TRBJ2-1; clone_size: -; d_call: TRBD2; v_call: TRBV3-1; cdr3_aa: CASSFHLAGGSREQFF; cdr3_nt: TGTGCCAGCAGCTTCCATCTAGCGGGAGGGTCCAGGGAGCAGTTCTTC
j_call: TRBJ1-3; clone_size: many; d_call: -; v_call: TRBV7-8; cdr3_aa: CASSLDRSSGNTIYF; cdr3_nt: TGTGCCAGCAGCTTAGATAGGAGCTCTGGAAACACCATATATTTT
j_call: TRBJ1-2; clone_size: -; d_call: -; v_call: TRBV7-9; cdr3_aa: CASSRRGGPPDCYTF; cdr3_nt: TGTGCCAGCAGCCGCCGGGGTGGGCCTCCCGATTGCTACACCTTC
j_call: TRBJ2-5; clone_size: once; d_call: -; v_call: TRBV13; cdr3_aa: CASSHRGGNGKETQYF; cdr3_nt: TGTGCCAGCAGCCACAGGGGGGGCAACGGGAAAGAGACCCAGTACTTC
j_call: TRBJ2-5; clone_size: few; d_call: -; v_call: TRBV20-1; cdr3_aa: CSAIQSGSLGTQYF; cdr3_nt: TGCAGTGCTATCCAAAGTGGGTCCCTTGGGACCCAGTACTTC
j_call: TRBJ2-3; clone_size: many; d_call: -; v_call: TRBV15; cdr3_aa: CATSRVRTDTDTQYF; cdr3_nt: TGTGCCACCAGCAGAGTTAGGACAGACACAGATACGCAGTATTTT
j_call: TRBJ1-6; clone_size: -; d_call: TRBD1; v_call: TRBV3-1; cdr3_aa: CASSRRDRDNSPLHF; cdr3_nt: TGTGCCAGCAGCCGCCGGGACAGGGATAATTCACCCCTCCACTTT
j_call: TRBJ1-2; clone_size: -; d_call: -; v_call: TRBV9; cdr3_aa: CASSVGGGQDSLNSGYGYTF; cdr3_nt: TGTGCCAGCAGCGTAGGCGGAGGTCAGGACAGTCTTAATTCGGGCTATGGCTACACCTTC